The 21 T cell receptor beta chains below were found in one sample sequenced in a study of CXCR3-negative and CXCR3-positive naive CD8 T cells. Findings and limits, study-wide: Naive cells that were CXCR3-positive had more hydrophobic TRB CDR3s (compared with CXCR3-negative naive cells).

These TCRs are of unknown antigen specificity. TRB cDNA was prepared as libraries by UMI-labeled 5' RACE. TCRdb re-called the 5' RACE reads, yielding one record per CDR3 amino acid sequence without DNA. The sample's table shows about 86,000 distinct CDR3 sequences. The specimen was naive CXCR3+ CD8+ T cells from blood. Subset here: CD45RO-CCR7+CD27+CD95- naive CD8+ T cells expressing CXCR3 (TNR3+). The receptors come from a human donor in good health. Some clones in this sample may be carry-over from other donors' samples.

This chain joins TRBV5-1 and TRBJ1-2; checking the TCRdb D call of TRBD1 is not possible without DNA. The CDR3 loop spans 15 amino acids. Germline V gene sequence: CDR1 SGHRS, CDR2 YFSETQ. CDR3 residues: CASSLEGTGLRGYTF.

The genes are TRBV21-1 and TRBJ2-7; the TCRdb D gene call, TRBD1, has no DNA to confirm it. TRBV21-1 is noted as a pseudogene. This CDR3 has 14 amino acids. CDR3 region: CASSKRGREYEQYF.

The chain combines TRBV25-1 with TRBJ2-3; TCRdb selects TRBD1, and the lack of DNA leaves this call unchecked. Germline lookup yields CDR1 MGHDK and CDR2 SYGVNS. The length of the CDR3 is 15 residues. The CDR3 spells CASSDPGQGSDTQYF.

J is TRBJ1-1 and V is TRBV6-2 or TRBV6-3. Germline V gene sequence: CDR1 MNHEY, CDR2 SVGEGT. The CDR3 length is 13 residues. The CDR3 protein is CASSWISGVGAFF.

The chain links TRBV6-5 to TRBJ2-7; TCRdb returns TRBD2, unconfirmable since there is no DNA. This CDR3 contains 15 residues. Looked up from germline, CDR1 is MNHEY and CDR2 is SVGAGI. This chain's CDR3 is CASSYLGEGQYEQYF.

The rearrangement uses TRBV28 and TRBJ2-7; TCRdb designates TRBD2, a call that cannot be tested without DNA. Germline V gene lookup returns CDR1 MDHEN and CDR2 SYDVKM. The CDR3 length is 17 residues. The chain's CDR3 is CASSLPIVQTALFEQYF.

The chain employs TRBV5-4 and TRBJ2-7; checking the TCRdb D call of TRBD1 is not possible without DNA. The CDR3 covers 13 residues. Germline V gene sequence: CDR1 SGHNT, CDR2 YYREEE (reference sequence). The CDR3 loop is CASSLNPLDEQYF.

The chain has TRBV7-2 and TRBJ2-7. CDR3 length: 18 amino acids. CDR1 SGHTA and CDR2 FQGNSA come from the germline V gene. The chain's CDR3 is CASSRRGLSSRSSYERYF.

The CDR3 is CASSMYASNTEAFF. The gene calls are TRBV19 and TRBJ1-1. The CDR3 has 14 amino acids. CDR1 LNHDA and CDR2 SQIVND come from the germline V gene (reference sequence).

The CDR3 region is CASSSRGGEQFF. The chain has TRBV12-3 or TRBV12-4 and TRBJ2-1; checking the TCRdb D call of TRBD2 is not possible without DNA. CDR3 length: 12 residues.

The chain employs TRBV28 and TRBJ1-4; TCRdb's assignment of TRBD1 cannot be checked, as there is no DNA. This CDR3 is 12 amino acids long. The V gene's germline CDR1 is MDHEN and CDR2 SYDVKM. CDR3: CASRSPQEKLFF.

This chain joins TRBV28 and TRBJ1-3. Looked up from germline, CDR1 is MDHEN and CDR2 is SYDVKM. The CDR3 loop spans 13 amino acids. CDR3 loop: CASNLASGNTIYF.

CDR3 region: CASILATGQPLAKGYTF. This sequence joins TRBV7-6 and TRBJ1-2; TCRdb selects TRBD1, and the lack of DNA leaves this call unchecked. The CDR3 has 17 residues. The V gene's germline CDR1 is SGHVS and CDR2 FNYEAQ.

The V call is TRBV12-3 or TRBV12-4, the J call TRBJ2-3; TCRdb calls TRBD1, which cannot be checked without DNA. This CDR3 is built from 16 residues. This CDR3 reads CASPRGRASSTDTQYF.

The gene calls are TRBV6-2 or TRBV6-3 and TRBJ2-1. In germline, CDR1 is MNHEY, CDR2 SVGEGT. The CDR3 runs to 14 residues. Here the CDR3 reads CASSYVGLNNEQFF.

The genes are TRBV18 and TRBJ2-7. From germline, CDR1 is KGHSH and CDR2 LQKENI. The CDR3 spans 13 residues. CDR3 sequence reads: CASSPGASYEQYF.

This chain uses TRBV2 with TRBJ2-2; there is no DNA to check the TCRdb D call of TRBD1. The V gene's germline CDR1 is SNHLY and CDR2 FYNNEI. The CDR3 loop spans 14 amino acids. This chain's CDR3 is CASKTGDTTGELFF. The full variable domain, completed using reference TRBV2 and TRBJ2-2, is EPEVTQTPSHQVTQMGQEVILRCVPISNHLYFYWYRQILGQKVEFLVSFYNNEISEKSEIFDDQFSVERPDGSNFTLKIRSTKLEDSAMYFCASKTGDTTGELFFGEGSRLTVL.

CDR3 region: CASSLDPTGKNTEAFF. This rearrangement joins TRBV12-3 or TRBV12-4 to TRBJ1-1; TCRdb outputs TRBD1, but without DNA this stays unchecked. This CDR3 has 16 amino acids.

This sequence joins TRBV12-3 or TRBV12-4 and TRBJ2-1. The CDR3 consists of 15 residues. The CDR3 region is CASSFLSSSYNEQFF.

This CDR3 is CASSATSPGPITNNEQFF. The gene calls are TRBV2 and TRBJ2-1; TCRdb selects TRBD2, and the lack of DNA leaves this call unchecked. Germline-derived CDR1 and CDR2 are SNHLY and FYNNEI. This CDR3 spans 18 amino acids.

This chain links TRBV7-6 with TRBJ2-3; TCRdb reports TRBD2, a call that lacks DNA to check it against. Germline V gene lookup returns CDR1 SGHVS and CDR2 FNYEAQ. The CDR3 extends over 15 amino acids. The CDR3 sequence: CASTPVSGGADTQYF.